This T cell receptor (beta chain) was sequenced during a study of blood T cells in healthy people across ages. The authors ran a second PCR of about 6 to 12 cycles using a sample-barcoded 5' primer and a J-beta primer mix. TCRdb processed the 5' RACE reads anew with MiXCR; each CDR3 protein has one entry. The sample lists around 970,000 distinct CDR3 sequences; roughly 50% were seen once. Total RNA extracted from each sample amounted to at least 6 micrograms. Concerning this clonotype itself: The antigen is unknown.

Overall study findings and caveats: Unknown CMV status may confound age-related changes in expanded clones.

The germline CDR1 and CDR2 sequences are ENHRY and SYGVKD. The ends were cut back, 0 bases at V and 3 bases at J, with 11 bases in the middle. This CDR3 contains 15 residues. The origin of this receptor is a woman in her sixties in good health. The chain joins TRBV10-3 to TRBJ2-5; tentatively, D is TRBD1 (6 bases). The sample taken for sequencing was blood. CDR3: CAISESEGEKETQYF. The CDR3 nucleotides are TGTGCCATCAGTGAGTCTGAGGGGGAAAAAGAGACCCAGTACTTC.